The next 26 T cell receptor beta chains were all read from a single sample in a study of T-cell memory formation after mild COVID-19. TCRdb re-called the 5' RACE reads with MiXCR, one entry per CDR3 protein. This table has about 210,000 distinct CDR3 sequences, around 27% appearing once. Sequenced: PBMCs or a T cell subset sorted from them (not recorded which). Receptor source: an adult woman who had mild COVID-19 (a few samples of this study predate the infection). Cell type and time point are not known.

The V gene is TRBV2, the J gene TRBJ1-2, with TRBD1 matching 11 bases. Germline trimming cut 8 bases from V and 3 bases from J; bases unmatched to any gene: 5. CDR3 length: 14 amino acids. Germline V CDR1 and CDR2: SNHLY, FYNNEI. The DNA of the CDR3 is TGTGCCAGCTTGAGGGACAGGGGGGACTATGGCTACACCTTC. This gives the protein CASLRDRGDYGYTF.

This chain links TRBV4-1 with TRBJ1-2; 7 bases fit TRBD1. V shed 1 base and J 5 bases; nucleotides not matched to a gene: 13. The CDR3 totals 17 residues. CDR1 MGHRA and CDR2 YSYEKL come from the germline V gene. CDR3 amino acids: CASSQGQLQGIRYGYTF. CDR3 in DNA: TGCGCCAGCAGCCAAGGACAACTACAGGGGATCAGATATGGCTACACCTTC.

This clonotype was counted only a few times. V is TRBV9 and J is TRBJ2-3, with D perhaps TRBD2 (5 bases). The CDR3 loop spans 14 amino acids. Germline V gives CDR1 SGDLS, CDR2 YYNGEE. V lost 3 bases and J lost 7, with 15 bases in between. The chain's CDR3 is CASSATPGGNTQYF. The CDR3 region has the DNA TGTGCCAGCAGCGCCACCCCCGGAGGAAATACGCAGTATTTT.

This chain joins TRBV15 and TRBJ2-3, with a possible D match to TRBD1 (5 bases). CDR3 length equals 17 residues. Looked up from germline, CDR1 is LNHNV and CDR2 is YYDKDF (reference sequence). The V gene lost 0 bases and the J gene lost 1 base, with 14 bases spanning the gap. CDR3 sequence (DNA): TGTGCCACCAGCAGAGACGCTTGGCAGGGTGGCACAGATACGCAGTATTTT. Its translation is CATSRDAWQGGTDTQYF.

The V gene is TRBV12-3 or TRBV12-4, the J gene TRBJ1-2, with TRBD1 matching 8 bases. The CDR3 is made up of 13 amino acids. Trimming at V came to 6 bases and at J to 7 bases, leaving 7 bases not matched to a gene. The CDR3: CASSATGGGGYTF. DNA of the CDR3: TGTGCCAGCAGCGCCACAGGGGGAGGTGGCTACACCTTC.

This clonotype was observed a few times. This chain joins TRBV3-1 and TRBJ1-5, with D possibly being TRBD1 (6 bases). Germline CDR1 LGHDT, CDR2 YNNKEL (reference sequence). V lost 0 bases and J 8 bases, leaving 14 bases between the germline ends. CDR3 length: 15 residues. CDR3 region: CASSQEGKGVKPQHF. CDR3 coding DNA: TGTGCCAGCAGCCAAGAAGGGAAGGGGGTGAAGCCCCAGCATTTT.

This clonotype appeared many times. The V and J genes are TRBV7-2 and TRBJ1-2, with unresolved D. CDR1 and CDR2 from the germline V gene are SGHTA and FQGNSA. Trimming cost V 5 bases and J 4 bases, with 11 bases left between them. The CDR3 contains 13 residues. CDR3 loop: CASSPTASYGYTF. The DNA of the CDR3 is TGTGCCAGCAGCCCCACGGCCAGCTATGGCTACACCTTC.

The table lists this clonotype with a few counts. The chain employs TRBV7-6 and TRBJ2-7, with TRBD2 matching over 11 bases. V lost 5 bases to trimming and J lost 4 bases; unmatched junction nucleotides: 7. Germline CDR1 is SGHVS and CDR2 is FNYEAQ. This CDR3 comprises 15 residues. CDR3 sequence: CASSPLLAGDYEQYF. In nucleotides, the CDR3 is TGTGCCAGCAGCCCACTACTAGCGGGGGATTACGAGCAGTACTTC. The variable domain in full, with the rest retrieved from reference TRBV7-6 and TRBJ2-7, is GAGVSQSPRYKVTKRGQDVALRCDPISGHVSLYWYRQALGQGPEFLTYFNYEAQQDKSGLPNDRFSAERPEGSISTLTIQRTEQRDSAMYRCASSPLLAGDYEQYFGPGTRLTVT.

The chain has TRBV2 and TRBJ2-1; D might be TRBD2 (6 bases). V lost 10 bases, J lost 6 bases, and 16 bases lay in between. CDR1 SNHLY and CDR2 FYNNEI come from the germline V gene. There are 13 residues in the CDR3. CDR3 bases: TGTGCCATGAGCGGGCTCGTGGGCAATGAGCAGTTCTTC. Translation gives CAMSGLVGNEQFF.

This sequence joins TRBV29-1 and TRBJ1-2; D gene unclear. The CDR3 is 12 residues long. The V and J ends lost 4 bases and 3 bases respectively, with 9 bases between them. Looked up from germline, CDR1 is SQVTM and CDR2 is ANQGSEA. Written as DNA, the CDR3 is TGCAGCGTTGGGGGAAACCACTATGGCTACACCTTC. It yields the protein CSVGGNHYGYTF.

The V and J genes are TRBV6-6 and TRBJ2-1, with D uncertain. Germline CDR1 and CDR2: MNHNY and SVGAGI (reference sequence). This CDR3 has 13 amino acids. Trimming shortened V by 8 bases and J by 5 bases, and 13 bases separated the two germline ends. CDR3 coding DNA: TGTGCCAGCTTCGAGATCTGGAACAATGAGCAGTTCTTC. Encoded protein: CASFEIWNNEQFF.

This clonotype was picked up many times. V gene TRBV7-9 combines with J gene TRBJ2-1; D remains ambiguous. V dropped 3 bases and J dropped 4 bases, with 7 bases sitting between them. CDR3 length equals 13 residues. Germline loops: CDR1 SEHNR, CDR2 FQNEAQ (reference sequence). CDR3 sequence reads: CASSLSSYNEQFF. CDR3 sequence (DNA): TGTGCCAGCAGCTTGTCGAGTTACAATGAGCAGTTCTTC.

This clonotype appeared a few times. The genes are TRBV7-2 and TRBJ2-7; 8 bases fit TRBD1. After removal of 5 bases from V and 0 bases from J, the junction contained 3 bases not matched to a gene. The CDR3 consists of 14 residues. Germline CDR1 SGHTA, CDR2 FQGNSA. Here the CDR3 reads CASSPDRVSYEQYF. CDR3 in DNA: TGTGCCAGCAGCCCGGACAGGGTCTCCTACGAGCAGTACTTC. Combining the CDR3 with reference TRBV7-2 and TRBJ2-7 gives the whole variable domain GAGVSQSPSNKVTEKGKDVELRCDPISGHTALYWYRQSLGQGLEFLIYFQGNSAPDKSGLPSDRFSAERTGGSVSTLTIQRTQQEDSAVYLCASSPDRVSYEQYFGPGTRLTVT.

This clonotype was recorded at least ten times. This chain joins TRBV7-2 and TRBJ2-7; possibly TRBD1 or TRBD2 for D (5 bases each). V lost 3 bases to trimming and J lost 6 bases, with 12 bases between them. The germline CDR1 and CDR2 sequences are SGHTA and FQGNSA. The CDR3 totals 13 residues. The CDR3 spells CASSFARDLEQYF. CDR3 nucleotide sequence: TGTGCCAGCAGCTTCGCCCGGGACCTCGAGCAGTACTTC.

The J gene is TRBJ2-1, the V gene TRBV5-1; 8 nucleotides match TRBD1. The germline V gene encodes CDR1 SGHRS and CDR2 YFSETQ. CDR3 length: 14 amino acids. Unmatched junction bases numbered 6, after V lost 2 bases and J lost 8 bases. The DNA of the CDR3 is TGCGCCAGCAGCTTCCAGGGGGCTCGCGATGAGCAGTTCTTC. This sequence encodes CASSFQGARDEQFF.

V gene TRBV3-1 combines with J gene TRBJ2-7; D gene ambiguous. Germline assignment: CDR1 LGHDT and CDR2 YNNKEL (reference sequence). Deletions cut 1 base from V and 0 bases from J, with 10 bases between. The CDR3 length is 15 residues. The CDR3 DNA reads as TGTGCCAGCAGCCAAGGAGTTGCCGTCTCCTACGAGCAGTACTTC. Amino acid sequence: CASSQGVAVSYEQYF.

This clonotype was detected only a few times. This rearrangement joins TRBV15 to TRBJ2-1; TRBD2 agrees at 8 bases. Per germline, CDR1 LNHNV and CDR2 YYDKDF (reference sequence). The CDR3 runs 13 residues. Losses at the gene ends were 5 bases for V and 7 bases for J; bases not matched to a gene: 4. CDR3 residues: CATSRGGGNEQFF. The CDR3 DNA sequence: TGTGCCACCAGCCGGGGGGGCGGGAATGAGCAGTTCTTC.

The chain uses TRBV28 and TRBJ2-1; a possible D gene is TRBD1 (6 bases). The CDR3 consists of 16 residues. The germline V and J ends were trimmed by 5 bases and 6 bases, with 20 bases remaining between them. Germline CDR1 and CDR2: MDHEN and SYDVKM. CDR3: CASSPPGQGMFNEQFF. Here the CDR3 DNA reads TGTGCCAGCAGTCCTCCGGGACAAGGAATGTTCAATGAGCAGTTCTTC.

The chain links TRBV7-2 to TRBJ1-3; D is possibly TRBD1 (5 bases). V was pared by 1 base and J by 3 bases, with 16 bases between. Germline V lookup: CDR1 SGHTA, CDR2 FQGNSA. The CDR3 is 17 residues long. The CDR3 here is CASSLGPGRGLGNTIYF. DNA for the CDR3: TGTGCCAGCAGCTTAGGGCCGGGGAGGGGACTTGGAAACACCATATATTTT. The full variable domain, with the rest looked up from reference TRBV7-2 and TRBJ1-3, is GAGVSQSPSNKVTEKGKDVELRCDPISGHTALYWYRQSLGQGLEFLIYFQGNSAPDKSGLPSDRFSAERTGGSVSTLTIQRTQQEDSAVYLCASSLGPGRGLGNTIYFGEGSWLTVV.

V and J are TRBV4-1 and TRBJ1-5; 9 bases are shared with TRBD1. Trimming removed 4 bases from V and 3 bases from J; junction bases left unmatched: 4. CDR1 is MGHRA, CDR2 YSYEKL, per germline. This CDR3 has 15 amino acids. Here the CDR3 DNA reads TGCGCCAGCAGCCTGGGGACAGGGTTCAATCAGCCCCAGCATTTT. Residues: CASSLGTGFNQPQHF.

The genes are TRBV6-5 and TRBJ1-1, with D unclear. Trimming removed 0 bases from V and 3 bases from J, with 5 bases in between. Germline values: CDR1 MNHEY, CDR2 SVGAGI. The length of the CDR3 is 13 residues. The CDR3 DNA reads as TGTGCCAGCAGTTACTCGCCCGACACTGAAGCTTTCTTT. The encoded protein is CASSYSPDTEAFF.

CDR3 nucleotide sequence: TGTGCCACCAGCACCCTCCTACAGGATGGCTACACCTTC. This codes for CATSTLLQDGYTF. J is TRBJ1-2 and V is TRBV15, with D maybe TRBD1 (5 bases). The CDR3 is made up of 13 amino acids. V lost 4 bases, J lost 6 bases, and 12 bases lay in between. Germline loops: CDR1 LNHNV, CDR2 YYDKDF (reference sequence).

The rearrangement uses TRBV9 and TRBJ2-7; 9 bases agree with TRBD2. The ends lost 2 bases at V and 2 bases at J; junction bases unmatched: 2. The CDR3 totals 14 residues. Germline CDR1 is SGDLS and CDR2 is YYNGEE. CDR3 sequence: CASSVASGTYEQYF. The CDR3 DNA reads TGTGCCAGCAGCGTGGCTAGCGGGACCTACGAGCAGTACTTC. The full variable domain, its missing parts supplied by reference TRBV9 and TRBJ2-7, is DSGVTQTPKHLITATGQRVTLRCSPRSGDLSVYWYQQSLDQGLQFLIQYYNGEERAKGNILERFSAQQFPDLHSELNLSSLELGDSALYFCASSVASGTYEQYFGPGTRLTVT.

The CDR3 DNA follows: TGTGCCAGCAGCTTCGGGGGGGCGCGAGGAAACACCATATATTTT. It encodes CASSFGGARGNTIYF. The chain couples TRBV11-2 to TRBJ1-3, with D possibly matching TRBD1 (6 bases). The germline gives CDR1 SGHAT, CDR2 FQNNGV. This CDR3 spans 15 amino acids. The V end was cut by 3 bases, the J end by 4 bases, with 13 bases between.

This sequence joins TRBV5-1 and TRBJ2-7, with 8 bases fitting TRBD2. Germline assignment: CDR1 SGHRS and CDR2 YFSETQ. V trimming: 0 bases; J trimming: 2 bases; junction bases outside the gene matches: 4. The CDR3 consists of 15 residues. The CDR3 DNA sequence: TGCGCCAGCAGCTTGGAGGCGGGGGGCACCTACGAGCAGTACTTC. Amino acid sequence: CASSLEAGGTYEQYF.

The chain recombines TRBV5-1 with TRBJ1-3, with 11 positions matching TRBD1. Trimming took 3 bases from V and 2 from J; bases not matched to a gene: 1. The CDR3 contains 15 residues. Germline assignment: CDR1 SGHRS and CDR2 YFSETQ. CDR3 sequence reads: CASSSGQGAGNTIYF. DNA of the CDR3: TGCGCCAGCAGCTCGGGACAGGGGGCTGGAAACACCATATATTTT.